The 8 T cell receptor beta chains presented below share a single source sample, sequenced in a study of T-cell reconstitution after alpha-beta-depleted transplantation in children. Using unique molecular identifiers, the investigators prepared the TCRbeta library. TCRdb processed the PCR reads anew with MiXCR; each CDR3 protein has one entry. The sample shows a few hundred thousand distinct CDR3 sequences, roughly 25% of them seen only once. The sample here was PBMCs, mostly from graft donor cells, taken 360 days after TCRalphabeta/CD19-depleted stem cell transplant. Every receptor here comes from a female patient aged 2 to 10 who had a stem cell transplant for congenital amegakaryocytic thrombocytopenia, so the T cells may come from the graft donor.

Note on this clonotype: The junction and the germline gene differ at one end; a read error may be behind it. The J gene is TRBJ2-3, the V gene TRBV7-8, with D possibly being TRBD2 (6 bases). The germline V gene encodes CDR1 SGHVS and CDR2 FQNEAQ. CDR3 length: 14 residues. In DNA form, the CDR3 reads TGTGCCAGCAGCCTAGCGTTTAGCACAGATACGCAGTATTTT. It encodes CASSLAFSTDTQYF.

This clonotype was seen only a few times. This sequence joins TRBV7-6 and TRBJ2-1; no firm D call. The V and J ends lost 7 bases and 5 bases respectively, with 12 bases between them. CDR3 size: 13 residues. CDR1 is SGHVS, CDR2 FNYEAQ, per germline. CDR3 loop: CASTLDRDNEQFF. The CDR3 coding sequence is TGTGCCAGCACCCTGGATCGGGACAATGAGCAGTTCTTC.

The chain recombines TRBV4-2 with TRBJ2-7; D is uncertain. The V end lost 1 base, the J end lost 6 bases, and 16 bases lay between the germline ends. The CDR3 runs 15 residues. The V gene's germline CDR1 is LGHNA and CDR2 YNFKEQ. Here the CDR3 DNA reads TGTGCCAGCAGCCAAGCCCCCCTCCAACCGGTCGAGCAGTACTTC. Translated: CASSQAPLQPVEQYF.

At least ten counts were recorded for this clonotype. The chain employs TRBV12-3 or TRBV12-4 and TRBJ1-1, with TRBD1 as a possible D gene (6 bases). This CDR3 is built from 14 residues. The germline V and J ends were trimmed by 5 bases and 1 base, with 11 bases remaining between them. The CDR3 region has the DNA TGTGCCAGCAGTCCAGGGGACTCGAACACTGAAGCTTTCTTT. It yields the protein CASSPGDSNTEAFF.

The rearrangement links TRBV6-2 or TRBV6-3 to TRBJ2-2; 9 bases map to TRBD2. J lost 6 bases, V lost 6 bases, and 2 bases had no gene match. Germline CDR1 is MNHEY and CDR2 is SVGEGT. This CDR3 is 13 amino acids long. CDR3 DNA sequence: TGTGCCAGCAGGCGACTAGCGGCCGGGGAGCTGTTTTTT. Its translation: CASRRLAAGELFF.

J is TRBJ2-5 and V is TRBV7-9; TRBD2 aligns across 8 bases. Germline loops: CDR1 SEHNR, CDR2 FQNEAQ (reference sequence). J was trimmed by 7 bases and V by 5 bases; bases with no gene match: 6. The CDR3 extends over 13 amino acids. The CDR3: CASSPGAGGTQYF. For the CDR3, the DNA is TGTGCCAGCAGCCCTGGTGCGGGGGGGACCCAGTACTTC.

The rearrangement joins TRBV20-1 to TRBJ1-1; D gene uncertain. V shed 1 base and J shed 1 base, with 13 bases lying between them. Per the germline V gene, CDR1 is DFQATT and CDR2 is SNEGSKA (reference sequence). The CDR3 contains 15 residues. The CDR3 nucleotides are TGCAGTGCTAGAGTGTTAAGACAACGGAACACTGAAGCTTTCTTT. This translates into CSARVLRQRNTEAFF.

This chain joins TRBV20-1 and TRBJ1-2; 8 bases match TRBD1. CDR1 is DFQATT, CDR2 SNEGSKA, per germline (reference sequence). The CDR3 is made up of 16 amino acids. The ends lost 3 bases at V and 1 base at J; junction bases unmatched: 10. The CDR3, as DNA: TGCAGTGCTAGCGCGGGACAGGTCTATAATAACTATGGCTACACCTTC. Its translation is CSASAGQVYNNYGYTF.